This is a list of T cell receptor beta chains from one sample in a study of a mutant IDH1 vaccine in newly diagnosed glioma. TCRdb's copy holds only in-frame clones and misses some; the assay was immunoSEQ multiplex PCR. The sample consists of about 30,000 clones, approximately 88% of them appearing once. Antigens for these TCRs are unknown. The sample here was PBMCs, taken from a glioma patient whose treatment included an IDH1 peptide vaccine. These receptors all stem from a man in his forties with glioma. Both conserved end residues are part of each CDR3. D genes are given only for firm matches. Rows give clone size only sometimes, using once, few, many, or a class for an expanded clone.

v_gene: TRBV5-5; d_gene: TRBD2; abundance: -; j_gene: TRBJ2-1; CDR3aa: CASSLSVGSGGTYNEQFF; CDR3nt: TGTGCCAGCAGCTTGAGTGTAGGGAGCGGGGGAACCTACAATGAGCAGTTCTTC
v_gene: TRBV11-2; d_gene: TRBD2; abundance: -; j_gene: TRBJ2-1; CDR3aa: CASSLVSLAGGEQFF; CDR3nt: TGTGCCAGCAGCTTAGTTTCGCTAGCGGGAGGAGAGCAGTTCTTC
v_gene: TRBV27; d_gene: -; abundance: -; j_gene: TRBJ2-7; CDR3aa: CASSFGGSRYEQYF; CDR3nt: TGTGCCAGCAGTTTTGGGGGGAGTCGATACGAGCAGTACTTC
v_gene: TRBV2; d_gene: -; abundance: -; j_gene: TRBJ2-3; CDR3aa: CASSSGGPFGTDTQYF; CDR3nt: TGTGCCAGCAGTTCAGGGGGGCCCTTCGGCACAGATACGCAGTATTTT
v_gene: TRBV10-3; d_gene: -; abundance: -; j_gene: TRBJ2-5; CDR3aa: CAISDGGFETQYF; CDR3nt: TGTGCCATCAGTGACGGGGGTTTCGAGACCCAGTACTTC
v_gene: TRBV27; d_gene: -; abundance: once; j_gene: TRBJ2-2; CDR3aa: CASSQSWDTGELFF; CDR3nt: TGTGCCAGCAGTCAAAGCTGGGACACCGGGGAGCTGTTTTTT
v_gene: TRBV19; d_gene: -; abundance: -; j_gene: TRBJ2-7; CDR3aa: CASSIGGTSYEQYF; CDR3nt: TGTGCCAGTAGTATCGGTGGAACCTCCTACGAGCAGTACTTC
v_gene: TRBV4-3; d_gene: -; abundance: -; j_gene: TRBJ2-7; CDR3aa: CASSQEYRPNYEQYF; CDR3nt: TGCGCCAGCAGCCAAGAGTACAGGCCCAACTACGAGCAGTACTTC
v_gene: TRBV10-1; d_gene: -; abundance: -; j_gene: TRBJ1-1; CDR3aa: CASSEEREGPMNTEAFF; CDR3nt: TGCGCCAGCAGTGAGGAAAGAGAGGGACCTATGAACACTGAAGCTTTCTTT
v_gene: TRBV7-3; d_gene: -; abundance: -; j_gene: TRBJ2-2; CDR3aa: CASSFNGELFF; CDR3nt: TGTGCCAGCAGCTTTAACGGGGAGCTGTTTTTT
v_gene: TRBV5-5; d_gene: -; abundance: -; j_gene: TRBJ1-6; CDR3aa: CASSFNNSPLHF; CDR3nt: TGTGCCAGCAGCTTTAATAATTCACCCCTCCACTTT
v_gene: TRBV4-2; d_gene: TRBD2; abundance: -; j_gene: TRBJ2-4; CDR3aa: CASSRGRLAENIQYF; CDR3nt: TGTGCCAGCAGCAGAGGAAGACTAGCGGAAAACATTCAGTACTTC
v_gene: TRBV6-1; d_gene: -; abundance: -; j_gene: TRBJ2-7; CDR3aa: CASRQHPTASYEQYF; CDR3nt: TGTGCCAGCCGCCAACACCCGACCGCTTCCTACGAGCAGTACTTC
v_gene: TRBV6-1; d_gene: -; abundance: -; j_gene: TRBJ1-1; CDR3aa: CASLFRTAEAFF; CDR3nt: TGTGCCAGTTTATTTCGTACGGCTGAAGCTTTCTTT
v_gene: TRBV5-6; d_gene: -; abundance: -; j_gene: TRBJ2-1; CDR3aa: CASSPGTYNEQFF; CDR3nt: TGTGCCAGCAGCCCCGGGACGTACAATGAGCAGTTCTTC
v_gene: TRBV19; d_gene: -; abundance: -; j_gene: TRBJ2-7; CDR3aa: CASSVTGTTGAYEQYF; CDR3nt: TGTGCCAGTAGTGTAACCGGGACAACTGGGGCCTACGAGCAGTACTTC
v_gene: TRBV5-1; d_gene: TRBD1; abundance: -; j_gene: TRBJ1-2; CDR3aa: CASSPLQGAGGYTF; CDR3nt: TGCGCCAGCAGCCCACTACAGGGGGCAGGCGGCTACACCTTC
v_gene: TRBV30; d_gene: -; abundance: once; j_gene: TRBJ2-2; CDR3aa: CAWSVILTGELFF; CDR3nt: TGTGCCTGGAGTGTTATTTTAACCGGGGAGCTGTTTTTT
v_gene: TRBV28; d_gene: -; abundance: -; j_gene: TRBJ2-2; CDR3aa: CASSLKRGAVTGELFF; CDR3nt: TGTGCCAGCAGCCTGAAACGGGGGGCGGTGACCGGGGAGCTGTTTTTT
v_gene: TRBV7-3; d_gene: -; abundance: few; j_gene: TRBJ2-2; CDR3aa: CASSLTTGELFF; CDR3nt: TGTGCCAGCAGCTTAACGACCGGGGAGCTGTTTTTT
v_gene: TRBV28; d_gene: -; abundance: -; j_gene: TRBJ2-1; CDR3aa: CASSPFNEQFF; CDR3nt: TGTGCCAGCAGTCCTTTCAATGAGCAGTTCTTC
v_gene: TRBV7-3; d_gene: -; abundance: -; j_gene: TRBJ2-3; CDR3aa: CASSLGGTDTQYF; CDR3nt: TGTGCCAGCAGCTTAGGCGGCACAGATACGCAGTATTTT
v_gene: TRBV15; d_gene: TRBD2; abundance: -; j_gene: TRBJ2-7; CDR3aa: CATSRGTSNYEQYF; CDR3nt: TGTGCCACCAGCAGAGGGACTAGTAACTACGAGCAGTACTTC
v_gene: TRBV19; d_gene: -; abundance: -; j_gene: TRBJ1-1; CDR3aa: CASSISRGRTEAFF; CDR3nt: TGTGCCAGTAGTATTTCCCGGGGGAGGACTGAAGCTTTCTTT
v_gene: TRBV7-9; d_gene: -; abundance: few; j_gene: TRBJ2-1; CDR3aa: CASSSTKDIAYNEQFF; CDR3nt: TGTGCCAGCAGCTCAACGAAGGACATAGCCTACAATGAGCAGTTCTTC
v_gene: TRBV7-9; d_gene: -; abundance: -; j_gene: TRBJ2-1; CDR3aa: CASSLDRQGEGEQFF; CDR3nt: TGTGCCAGCAGCTTAGACCGGCAGGGGGAGGGTGAGCAGTTCTTC
v_gene: TRBV27; d_gene: TRBD1; abundance: -; j_gene: TRBJ2-3; CDR3aa: CASSLSYLGTENTDTQYF; CDR3nt: TGTGCCAGCAGTTTAAGTTATCTTGGGACAGAGAACACAGATACGCAGTATTTT
v_gene: TRBV14; d_gene: -; abundance: once; j_gene: TRBJ1-5; CDR3aa: CASSQDPLAVNWGQPQHF; CDR3nt: TGTGCCAGCAGCCAAGATCCCCTGGCAGTAAACTGGGGCCAGCCCCAGCATTTT
v_gene: TRBV11-1; d_gene: -; abundance: -; j_gene: TRBJ2-7; CDR3aa: CASSTKGGGEQYF; CDR3nt: TGTGCCAGCAGCACCAAGGGGGGTGGAGAGCAGTACTTC
v_gene: TRBV7-2; d_gene: TRBD1; abundance: -; j_gene: TRBJ1-5; CDR3aa: CASSLVRGGVGNQPQHF; CDR3nt: TGTGCCAGCAGCTTAGTCAGGGGGGGAGTGGGCAATCAGCCCCAGCATTTT
v_gene: TRBV19; d_gene: -; abundance: -; j_gene: TRBJ1-4; CDR3aa: CASSIAAPTNEKLFF; CDR3nt: TGTGCCAGTAGTATTGCGGCACCAACTAATGAAAAACTGTTTTTT
v_gene: TRBV6-1; d_gene: -; abundance: -; j_gene: TRBJ1-1; CDR3aa: CASSDRLDFPSNTEAFF; CDR3nt: TGTGCCAGCAGTGACAGGCTAGATTTCCCTTCGAACACTGAAGCTTTCTTT
v_gene: TRBV30; d_gene: -; abundance: -; j_gene: TRBJ1-5; CDR3aa: CAWRFPRVRSNWGQPQHF; CDR3nt: TGTGCCTGGAGGTTTCCCCGGGTAAGAAGTAACTGGGGTCAGCCCCAGCATTTT
v_gene: TRBV29-1; d_gene: -; abundance: once; j_gene: TRBJ1-3; CDR3aa: CSVKASGNTIYF; CDR3nt: TGCAGCGTTAAGGCCTCTGGAAACACCATATATTTT
v_gene: TRBV28; d_gene: -; abundance: -; j_gene: TRBJ1-4; CDR3aa: CASSRTNEKLFF; CDR3nt: TGTGCCAGCTCCAGAACTAATGAAAAACTGTTTTTT
v_gene: TRBV5-1; d_gene: TRBD2; abundance: -; j_gene: TRBJ2-2; CDR3aa: CASSLEPSGRARAGELFF; CDR3nt: TGCGCCAGCAGCTTGGAACCCAGCGGGAGGGCCCGGGCCGGGGAGCTGTTTTTT
v_gene: TRBV19; d_gene: -; abundance: -; j_gene: TRBJ1-1; CDR3aa: CASSTTRGLEAFF; CDR3nt: TGTGCCAGTAGTACGACCAGAGGACTCGAAGCTTTCTTT
v_gene: TRBV19; d_gene: -; abundance: -; j_gene: TRBJ1-1; CDR3aa: CASSKWEVSTEAFF; CDR3nt: TGTGCCAGTAGTAAGTGGGAAGTTAGCACTGAAGCTTTCTTT
v_gene: TRBV10-3; d_gene: -; abundance: -; j_gene: TRBJ2-1; CDR3aa: CAISESQGGEQFF; CDR3nt: TGTGCCATCAGTGAGTCGCAGGGCGGTGAGCAGTTCTTC
v_gene: TRBV29-1; d_gene: TRBD1; abundance: once; j_gene: TRBJ2-3; CDR3aa: CSVSPGTGVDTQYF; CDR3nt: TGCAGCGTCAGTCCCGGGACAGGGGTAGATACGCAGTATTTT
v_gene: TRBV19; d_gene: -; abundance: -; j_gene: TRBJ2-5; CDR3aa: CASSLGRGRKYQETQYF; CDR3nt: TGTGCCAGTAGTCTGGGGAGGGGGCGAAAGTACCAAGAGACCCAGTACTTC
v_gene: TRBV6-6; d_gene: -; abundance: -; j_gene: TRBJ2-2; CDR3aa: CASSGGHNTGELFF; CDR3nt: TGTGCCAGCAGCGGAGGACATAACACCGGGGAGCTGTTTTTT
v_gene: TRBV7-2; d_gene: -; abundance: -; j_gene: TRBJ2-5; CDR3aa: CASSFSGLTGTQYF; CDR3nt: TGTGCCAGCAGCTTCAGCGGCCTCACGGGGACCCAGTACTTC
v_gene: TRBV7-6; d_gene: -; abundance: -; j_gene: TRBJ1-2; CDR3aa: CASSPSINSNYGYTF; CDR3nt: TGTGCCAGCAGCCCCTCGATTAACTCAAACTATGGCTACACCTTC
v_gene: TRBV25-1; d_gene: -; abundance: -; j_gene: TRBJ1-1; CDR3aa: CASSEYDTEAFF; CDR3nt: TGTGCCAGCAGTGAATACGACACTGAAGCTTTCTTT
v_gene: TRBV7-2; d_gene: -; abundance: once; j_gene: TRBJ2-5; CDR3aa: CASSTGTGYQETQYF; CDR3nt: TGTGCCAGCAGCACAGGGACGGGATACCAAGAGACCCAGTACTTC
v_gene: TRBV7-9; d_gene: -; abundance: -; j_gene: TRBJ2-6; CDR3aa: CASTWSSGSGANVLTF; CDR3nt: TGTGCCAGCACATGGTCCAGCGGCTCTGGGGCCAACGTCCTGACTTTC
v_gene: TRBV10-3; d_gene: -; abundance: -; j_gene: TRBJ1-2; CDR3aa: CAIGGEGRVGYTF; CDR3nt: TGTGCCATCGGAGGGGAGGGAAGGGTCGGCTACACCTTC
v_gene: TRBV30; d_gene: TRBD1; abundance: -; j_gene: TRBJ1-6; CDR3aa: CAWNLGTENSPLHF; CDR3nt: TGTGCCTGGAACCTAGGGACAGAAAATTCACCCCTCCACTTT
v_gene: TRBV28; d_gene: -; abundance: -; j_gene: TRBJ2-5; CDR3aa: CASSLETQYF; CDR3nt: TGTGCCAGCAGTTTGGAGACCCAGTACTTC
v_gene: TRBV27; d_gene: TRBD2; abundance: -; j_gene: TRBJ2-3; CDR3aa: CASSPRLAGGLDTQYF; CDR3nt: TGTGCCAGCAGTCCCCGGTTAGCGGGAGGGCTAGATACGCAGTATTTT
v_gene: TRBV11-3; d_gene: -; abundance: -; j_gene: TRBJ2-3; CDR3aa: CASSLAPPDTQYF; CDR3nt: TGTGCCAGCAGCTTAGCCCCCCCAGATACGCAGTATTTT
v_gene: TRBV30; d_gene: -; abundance: -; j_gene: TRBJ1-4; CDR3aa: CACQQGRTNEKLFF; CDR3nt: TGTGCCTGTCAACAGGGTAGGACTAATGAAAAACTGTTTTTT
v_gene: TRBV25-1; d_gene: -; abundance: -; j_gene: TRBJ2-1; CDR3aa: CASSPQVVAYNEQFF; CDR3nt: TGTGCCAGTTCGCCCCAAGTCGTCGCCTACAATGAGCAGTTCTTC
v_gene: TRBV28; d_gene: -; abundance: -; j_gene: TRBJ2-2; CDR3aa: CASSLLRGNTGELFF; CDR3nt: TGTGCCAGCAGTTTACTACGGGGAAATACCGGGGAGCTGTTTTTT